One and the same sample provided the 10 T cell receptor beta chains below, sequenced in a study of blood T cell repertoires in COVID-19. Clones were read by immunoSEQ multiplex PCR, and TCRdb kept only the in-frame ones, dropping some. The sample carries roughly 140,000 clones, approximately 85% recorded once. Sequences were obtained from peripheral blood. Source of these receptors: a man aged 45-60 years with acute or convalescent COVID-19.

This chain joins TRBV23-1 and TRBJ1-2, with 8 positions matching TRBD1. TRBV23-1 qualifies as an ORF whose function is uncertain. V was clipped by 11 bases and J by 4 bases; unmatched bases: 9. The CDR3 runs to 13 residues. The CDR3 nucleotides read TGCGCCCGGCGGACAGGGCGAATCTATGGCTACACCTTC. Translating it yields CARRTGRIYGYTF.

The rearrangement joins TRBV6-4 to TRBJ2-1, with 7 bases matching TRBD1. The germline CDR1 and CDR2 sequences are MRHNA and SNTAGT. There are 16 residues in the CDR3. V dropped 0 bases and J dropped 0; count of bases not matched to a gene: 2. CDR3 nucleotide sequence: TGTGCCAGCAGTGACTCGACAGGGAGCTCCTACAATGAGCAGTTCTTC. This codes for CASSDSTGSSYNEQFF.

Concerning this clone itself: The junction departs from germline at one end; a sequencing error may be responsible. V is TRBV19 and J is TRBJ1-2, with TRBD1 identical over 11 bases. Germline V gene lookup returns CDR1 LNHDA and CDR2 SQIVND (reference sequence). There are 14 residues in the CDR3. CDR3 in DNA: TGTGCCAGTAGGTCCCGACTCCGGGACAGGGGGTTGTGCTTC. Residues: CASRSRLRDRGLCF.

This sequence joins TRBV2 and TRBJ1-2, with 8 positions matching TRBD1. Germline CDR1 is SNHLY and CDR2 is FYNNEI. The CDR3 runs to 13 residues. The V gene end was trimmed by 6 bases and the J gene end by 2 bases; junction bases not matched to a gene: 2. The CDR3 sequence: CASSRTGNYGYTF. CDR3 nucleotide sequence: TGTGCCAGCAGCCGGACAGGGAACTATGGCTACACCTTC.

The rearrangement links TRBV27 to TRBJ1-2; 9 bases align to TRBD1. CDR1 and CDR2 from the germline V gene are MNHEY and SMNVEV (reference sequence). The CDR3 has 16 amino acids. With V trimmed by 5 bases and J by 6 bases, 13 bases remained unmatched. The CDR3 protein is CASSLTWTGAKDGYTF. The DNA of the CDR3 is TGTGCCAGCAGTCTTACCTGGACAGGGGCGAAAGATGGCTACACCTTC.

The rearrangement uses TRBV21-1 and TRBJ2-7; TRBD2 is taken as the D call from the table, unchecked against the DNA. TRBV21-1 is tagged as a pseudogene. This CDR3 has 16 residues. DNA of the CDR3: TGTGCCAGCAGCAAAGATCTCTCGGTCTACTCCTACGAGCAGTACTTC. This sequence encodes CASSKDLSVYSYEQYF.

The chain employs TRBV3-1 (or the pseudogene TRBV3-2) and TRBJ2-5; TRBD2 matches 11 bases. Germline V gene sequence: CDR1 LGHDT, CDR2 YNNKEL (reference sequence). This CDR3 contains 15 residues. J gave up 5 bases and V 6 bases, and 8 bases lay outside the gene matches. The CDR3 DNA reads TGTGCCAGCAGGTTAACTAGCGGGGGTTTCGAGACCCAGTACTTC. Protein sequence: CASRLTSGGFETQYF.

The V gene is TRBV11-2, the J gene TRBJ2-1; TRBD2 might be the D (5 bases). CDR3 length: 15 amino acids. Germline lookup yields CDR1 SGHAT and CDR2 FQNNGV. The ends were cut back, 3 bases at V and 5 bases at J, with 14 bases in the middle. As DNA, the CDR3 is TGTGCCAGCAGCTTCCTCCTGGACGGGGACAATGAGCAGTTCTTC. Its protein is CASSFLLDGDNEQFF. Supplemented by reference TRBV11-2 and TRBJ2-1, the full variable domain reads EAGVAQSPRYKIIEKRQSVAFWCNPISGHATLYWYQQILGQGPKLLIQFQNNGVVDDSQLPKDRFSAERLKGVDSTLKIQPAKLEDSAVYLCASSFLLDGDNEQFFGPGTRLTVL.

The rearrangement uses TRBV6-1 and TRBJ2-1; 10 bases align to TRBD2. The CDR3 contains 15 residues. Germline V gene lookup returns CDR1 MNHNS and CDR2 SASEGT. V shed 2 bases and J 7 bases; nucleotides not matched to a gene: 5. In nucleotides, the CDR3 is TGTGCCAGCAGTGAACAGCGGGAGGGCCGTAATGAGCAGTTCTTC. Protein sequence: CASSEQREGRNEQFF.

This clone has a single count. The chain has TRBV24-1 and TRBJ1-2; a possible D gene is TRBD1 (5 bases). The CDR3 runs to 12 residues. The V end was cut by 6 bases, the J end by 4 bases, with 8 bases between. Germline CDR1 KGHDR, CDR2 SFDVKD. Here the CDR3 reads CATSQDIYGYTF. In nucleotides, the CDR3 is TGTGCCACCAGTCAGGACATCTATGGCTACACCTTC.